A selection of T cell receptor beta chains follows, all from one sample in a study of technical replicates of blood from a handful of donors. Using immunoSEQ multiplex PCR, the repertoire was profiled, and TCRdb retains in-frame clones only, with some absent. This sample yields tens of thousands of clones, of which 95% to 97% are seen a single time; roughly 0.35% belongs to the top ten. Material for sequencing was T cells isolated from PBMCs. The receptors were gathered from a human donor in good health. Each CDR3 is given with its conserved first and last residue. A D gene is named only where the DNA matches it firmly.

cdr3_aa,j_call,d_call,v_call
CASSDRQSTNYGYTF,TRBJ1-2,-,TRBV2
CASSLDRSNTEAFF,TRBJ1-1,TRBD1,TRBV7-3
CASSFGSSYEQYF,TRBJ2-7,-,TRBV7-7
CSVESRTGYTF,TRBJ1-2,-,TRBV29-1
CASSLSAGANTEAFF,TRBJ1-1,-,TRBV27
CASSLIREGLYNEQFF,TRBJ2-1,TRBD2,TRBV5-6
CASSQDPLEGYTF,TRBJ1-2,-,TRBV4-2
CASSLFAGTYEQYF,TRBJ2-7,-,TRBV5-1
CASSVYAGGPLDTQYF,TRBJ2-3,TRBD2,TRBV9
CAWGEEQGTSGANVLTF,TRBJ2-6,TRBD1,TRBV30
CASSLVQGGCLAGYTF,TRBJ1-2,-,TRBV27
CASSPGTGGAEKLFF,TRBJ1-4,TRBD1,TRBV2
CASTSGGTEAFF,TRBJ1-1,-,TRBV6-5
CASSVSGKWHEQFF,TRBJ2-1,TRBD2,TRBV6-5
CASSSEKRGYNEQFF,TRBJ2-1,TRBD2,TRBV5-1
CASSLGLPSTDTQYF,TRBJ2-3,-,TRBV7-6
CASSWGVRTEAFF,TRBJ1-1,-,TRBV14
CSLRQVPNNEQFF,TRBJ2-1,-,TRBV29-1
CASSPWPAGYSYEQYF,TRBJ2-7,-,TRBV19
CAIRSANSNYGYTF,TRBJ1-2,-,TRBV10-3
CASSATGPNTEAFF,TRBJ1-1,-,TRBV9
CASSLGAGVYSGNTIYF,TRBJ1-3,-,TRBV11-2
CASSYSGKSTDTQYF,TRBJ2-3,TRBD2,TRBV9
CASSSRSGRANTGELFF,TRBJ2-2,TRBD2,TRBV7-7
CASSEVDTEAFF,TRBJ1-1,-,TRBV5-1
CASSQDEAAGEYHFNEQFF,TRBJ2-1,TRBD2,TRBV4-3
CASSAGTSVAGELFF,TRBJ2-2,TRBD2,TRBV6-1
CASTSRLTSTYEQYF,TRBJ2-7,-,TRBV6-1
CASSEVSRGSNTGELFF,TRBJ2-2,-,TRBV10-1
CAISSSGSTDTQYF,TRBJ2-3,TRBD2,TRBV10-3
CASWGRQAANYGYTF,TRBJ1-2,-,TRBV5-1
CASSPLLAGERNNEQFF,TRBJ2-1,TRBD2,TRBV5-1
CASSLTSASTDTQYF,TRBJ2-3,TRBD2,TRBV7-3
CASSPAGGGVYNEQFF,TRBJ2-1,TRBD2,TRBV27